One sample yielded the 25 T cell receptor beta chains listed below, sequenced in a study of T cell responses to AZD1222 COVID-19 vaccine. Only in-frame clones appear in the TCRdb table, and some are missing; sequencing was by immunoSEQ multiplex PCR. The top ten hold more than 0.8% of the sample, which has hundreds of thousands of clones, about 92% seen once. Source: peripheral blood, taken on day 0 of MenACWY control vaccination. Source of these receptors: an adult in good health.

The CDR3 loop is CASSYSAGASYEQYF. The CDR3 coding sequence is TGTGCCAGCAGTTACTCTGCGGGGGCCTCCTACGAGCAGTACTTC. The chain carries TRBV6-2 or TRBV6-3 and TRBJ2-7; D may be TRBD2 (7 bases). V was shortened by 0 bases and J by 0 bases, with 9 bases between the two germline ends. In germline, CDR1 is MNHEY, CDR2 SVGEGT. The CDR3 runs to 15 residues.

The chain employs TRBV7-6 and TRBJ2-7; unclear D gene. CDR3 size: 14 residues. Germline V lookup: CDR1 SGHVS, CDR2 FNYEAQ. V was shortened by 5 bases and J by 0 bases, with 11 bases between the two germline ends. As DNA, the CDR3 is TGTGCCAGCAGCCAAGACACGGACTCCTACGAGCAGTACTTC. This translates into CASSQDTDSYEQYF.

The rearrangement uses TRBV5-4 and TRBJ2-7, with 11 bases identical to TRBD2. CDR3 length equals 17 residues. The V gene's germline CDR1 is SGHNT and CDR2 YYREEE (reference sequence). The ends lost 5 bases at V and 7 bases at J; junction bases unmatched: 17. This chain's CDR3 is CASSPSGGISAAGEQYF. The CDR3, as DNA: TGTGCCAGCAGTCCTAGCGGGGGGATCTCCGCTGCGGGGGAGCAGTACTTC.

This chain joins TRBV7-2 and TRBJ2-5; 9 positions agree with TRBD2. Germline loops: CDR1 SGHTA, CDR2 FQGNSA. There are 16 residues in the CDR3. Germline trimming cut 4 bases from V and 3 bases from J; bases unmatched to any gene: 9. In DNA, the CDR3 is TGTGCCAGCAGCTCTCAGCGGGGGGCTCTAGAAGAGACCCAGTACTTC. This gives the protein CASSSQRGALEETQYF.

This rearrangement joins TRBV7-8 to TRBJ2-2, with 9 bases aligning to TRBD2. The germline gives CDR1 SGHVS, CDR2 FQNEAQ. Trimming took 2 bases from V and 7 from J; bases not matched to a gene: 8. This CDR3 spans 16 amino acids. The CDR3 region has the DNA TGTGCCAGCAGCTTAACAGCGGGGGGAGGCAGCGGGGAGCTGTTTTTT. Translating it yields CASSLTAGGGSGELFF.

A single count supports this clone. J is TRBJ1-2 and V is TRBV9, with D possibly TRBD1 on 6 matching bases. Per germline, CDR1 SGDLS and CDR2 YYNGEE. Trimming pared 0 bases from V and 4 bases from J, leaving 10 bases between. CDR3 length: 14 amino acids. CDR3 sequence: CASSVGGGPYGYTF. The DNA of the CDR3 is TGTGCCAGCAGCGTAGGCGGGGGGCCCTATGGCTACACCTTC.

The rearrangement uses TRBV5-4 and TRBJ1-1, with no clear D. Looked up from germline, CDR1 is SGHNT and CDR2 is YYREEE (reference sequence). V lost 0 bases to trimming and J lost 11 bases, with 8 bases between them. The CDR3 extends over 11 amino acids. In DNA form, the CDR3 reads TGTGCCAGCAGCTTGGGGCCGGCGGCTTTCTTT. Its translation is CASSLGPAAFF.

V usage is TRBV5-6 and J usage is TRBJ1-2; a possible D gene is TRBD1 (5 bases). Trimming cost V 4 bases and J 0 bases, with 10 bases left between them. In germline, CDR1 is SGHDT, CDR2 YYEEEE. The CDR3 is 14 residues long. The CDR3 coding sequence is TGTGCCAGCAGCACAGGCACGACTAACTATGGCTACACCTTC. It translates to CASSTGTTNYGYTF.

Of note for this clone: Other DNA sequences from this sample encode an identical CDR3 as well. The V gene is TRBV28, the J gene TRBJ1-5; 8 nucleotides line up with TRBD1. CDR3 length: 13 residues. V lost 6 bases to trimming and J lost 4 bases; unmatched junction nucleotides: 2. From germline, CDR1 is MDHEN and CDR2 SYDVKM. CDR3 in DNA: TGTGCCAGCAGCCGACAGGGGAATCAGCCCCAGCATTTT. Protein: CASSRQGNQPQHF.

This clone was detected once. V is TRBV3-1 (or the pseudogene TRBV3-2) and J is TRBJ1-6, with TRBD1 matching over 7 bases. Germline CDR1 LGHDT, CDR2 YNNKEL (reference sequence). The trim removed 1 base at V and 7 bases at J, leaving 4 bases unmatched. CDR3 length: 15 residues. The CDR3 reads CASSQGEGANSPLHF. Written as DNA, the CDR3 is TGTGCCAGCAGCCAAGGCGAGGGGGCCAATTCACCCCTCCACTTT.

The sample holds many counts of this clone. The CDR3 region is CASSSVEVAEAFF. CDR3 coding DNA: TGTGCCAGCAGTAGTGTCGAGGTGGCTGAAGCTTTCTTT. V and J are TRBV12-3 or TRBV12-4 and TRBJ1-1, with D hard to call. V gave up 5 bases and J gave up 6 bases, with 13 bases separating them. This CDR3 has 13 amino acids.

The chain employs TRBV5-1 and TRBJ2-6; D gene ambiguous. Germline values: CDR1 SGHRS, CDR2 YFSETQ. The length of the CDR3 is 16 residues. Trimming took off 4 bases at V and 2 bases at J, with 13 bases between the two ends. CDR3 bases: TGCGCCAGCAGCGGAAGTACAGTGCCTGGGGCCAACGTCCTGACTTTC. This codes for CASSGSTVPGANVLTF. Full variable domain (outside the CDR3, taken from reference TRBV5-1 and TRBJ2-6): KAGVTQTPRYLIKTRGQQVTLSCSPISGHRSVSWYQQTPGQGLQFLFEYFSETQRNKGNFPGRFSGRQFSNSRSEMNVSTLELGDSALYLCASSGSTVPGANVLTFGAGSRLTVL.

The sample holds a few counts of this clone. The rearrangement links TRBV11-3 to TRBJ2-1; 12 positions agree with TRBD2. The CDR3 contains 16 residues. Germline CDR1 SGHNT, CDR2 YENEEA. The junction had 5 bases not matched to a gene; V was cut back by 4 bases and J by 4 bases. As DNA, the CDR3 is TGTGCCAGCAGCTCCCCGACTAGCGGGGGATACAATGAGCAGTTCTTC. Its translation is CASSSPTSGGYNEQFF.

This chain connects TRBV7-2 to TRBJ2-7, with D tentatively TRBD2 (7 bases). This CDR3 spans 15 amino acids. V was pared by 4 bases and J by 0 bases, with 13 bases between. From germline, CDR1 is SGHTA and CDR2 FQGNSA. The CDR3 is CASSWRGGSSYEQYF. CDR3 in DNA: TGTGCCAGCAGCTGGAGGGGGGGCAGCTCCTACGAGCAGTACTTC.

This chain links TRBV6-5 with TRBJ1-1; no reliable D call. Germline lookup yields CDR1 MNHEY and CDR2 SVGAGI. CDR3 length: 13 amino acids. V was shortened by 4 bases and J by 2 bases, with 8 bases between the two germline ends. The DNA of the CDR3 is TGTGCCAGCAGTTCACCTTACAACACTGAAGCTTTCTTT. This encodes CASSSPYNTEAFF.

The chain carries TRBV18 and TRBJ2-3; TRBD2 matches 11 bases. This CDR3 is 15 amino acids long. With V trimmed by 3 bases and J by 1 base, 0 bases remained unmatched. Germline V gene sequence: CDR1 KGHSH, CDR2 LQKENI. Written as DNA, the CDR3 is TGTGCCAGCTCACCGGGACTAGCGGGCACAGATACGCAGTATTTT. This encodes CASSPGLAGTDTQYF.

This clone has only one observation. V is TRBV29-1 and J is TRBJ2-7; D tentatively reads TRBD1 or TRBD2 (5 bases each). Per germline, CDR1 SQVTM and CDR2 ANQGSEA. The CDR3 loop spans 11 amino acids. V shed 7 bases and J shed 5 bases, with 12 bases lying between them. Here the CDR3 reads CSGGRRDEQYF. As DNA, the CDR3 is TGCAGCGGGGGACGTCGGGACGAGCAGTACTTC.

The chain recombines TRBV19 with TRBJ1-4; 7 nucleotides agree with TRBD1. This CDR3 has 14 amino acids. Germline V gene data show CDR1 as LNHDA and CDR2 as SQIVND (reference sequence). Germline trimming cut 6 bases from V and 4 bases from J; bases unmatched to any gene: 5. In nucleotides, the CDR3 is TGTGCCAGTAGATCGGGACAGAATAATGAAAAACTGTTTTTT. Its translation: CASRSGQNNEKLFF.

This chain connects TRBV3-1 (or the pseudogene TRBV3-2) to TRBJ1-1; D is unclear. CDR1 and CDR2 (germline): LGHDT, YNNKEL (reference sequence). The CDR3 is made up of 17 amino acids. Trimming removed 1 base at V and 1 base at J, with 16 bases between. The CDR3 DNA is TGTGCCAGCAGCCAAGCATGGGGAGGGAACCCGAACACTGAAGCTTTCTTT. The encoded protein is CASSQAWGGNPNTEAFF.

This chain links TRBV11-2 with TRBJ2-5; D is unclear. The V end was cut by 4 bases, the J end by 1 base, with 4 bases between. Germline lookup yields CDR1 SGHAT and CDR2 FQNNGV. The CDR3 has 12 amino acids. The CDR3 DNA follows: TGTGCCAGCAGCTCCCCCCAAGAGACCCAGTACTTC. This sequence encodes CASSSPQETQYF.

About this clone: The junction departs from germline at one end; a sequencing error may be responsible. The chain carries TRBV18 and TRBJ1-1; no clear D. Looked up from germline, CDR1 is KGHSH and CDR2 is LQKENI. The CDR3 loop spans 13 amino acids. DNA for the CDR3: TGTGCCAGCTCTCCACACCTGAACACTGAAGCTTTCTTT. Translation: CASSPHLNTEAFF.

This rearrangement joins TRBV5-1 to TRBJ2-3; 8 bases agree with TRBD1. This CDR3 is 16 amino acids long. The ends lost 5 bases at V and 2 bases at J; junction bases unmatched: 10. Germline V gene lookup returns CDR1 SGHRS and CDR2 YFSETQ. The CDR3 here is CASSSRTGSITDTQYF. As DNA, the CDR3 is TGCGCCAGCAGTTCCCGGACAGGGTCCATCACAGATACGCAGTATTTT.

The V and J genes are TRBV27 and TRBJ1-5; no definite D call. The CDR3 has 13 amino acids. The V end was cut by 4 bases, the J end by 4 bases, with 8 bases between. Germline V gene lookup returns CDR1 MNHEY and CDR2 SMNVEV (reference sequence). The CDR3 here is CASSWGVNQPQHF. The CDR3 coding sequence is TGTGCCAGCAGTTGGGGAGTTAATCAGCCCCAGCATTTT.

The chain carries TRBV5-4 and TRBJ2-7; 9 positions match TRBD2. Germline assignment: CDR1 SGHNT and CDR2 YYREEE (reference sequence). The CDR3 is 17 amino acids. Losses at the gene ends were 5 bases for V and 2 bases for J; bases not matched to a gene: 14. Here the CDR3 DNA reads TGTGCCAGCAGTCGCGGGGGGGCAGTAACGGGACCCTACGAGCAGTACTTC. This gives the protein CASSRGGAVTGPYEQYF.

CDR3 nucleotides: TGCAGACTCCAGGCAGGGAGCGAAGCTTTCTTT. Residues: CRLQAGSEAFF. V and J are TRBV20-1 and TRBJ1-1, with D perhaps TRBD1 (5 bases). Germline V gives CDR1 DFQATT, CDR2 SNEGSKA (reference sequence). This CDR3 has 11 amino acids.